Only a few counts were recorded for the clone carrying this T cell receptor (beta chain). This record comes from a study of T cell repertoires in cytomegalovirus infection. Germline lookup yields CDR1 MNHEY and CDR2 SMNVEV (reference sequence). With V trimmed by 3 bases and J by 5 bases, 6 bases remained unmatched. This CDR3 spans 14 amino acids. Each CDR3 protein gets one entry after TCRdb re-called the reads with MiXCR. Here the sample spans roughly 500,000 distinct CDR3 sequences, about 15% being singletons. The sample taken for sequencing was CD8+ T cells from PBMCs. The receptor was isolated from a human donor in good health (CMV status not recorded). Some clones in this sample may be carry-over from other donors' samples. The gene calls are TRBV27 and TRBJ2-7; 8 bases match TRBD1. The DNA of the CDR3 is TGTGCCAGCAGTTTTGCAGGGGGCGGCAACGAGCAGTACTTC. It codes for CASSFAGGGNEQYF.